This entry is about one TCR beta chain. Its target antigen remains unknown. Per-base quality was not reported, and no clone a single base away is much larger than it. Reading from cysteine to phenylalanine, the CDR3 counts 18 amino acids. CDR3 DNA is the only sequence kept; it has 54 bases, read in frame from the first base. Relative to germline, V is missing 5 bases and J is missing 3 bases, with 13 bases of the junction outside any gene match. Via the germline V gene, CDR1 is MDHEN and CDR2 SYDVKM. The sample's time point label is to be understood as: baseline before first vaccination. The vaccinee samples were drawn from two UK trials, COV001 and COV002, one of which was a single-blind randomized controlled phase 2/3 trial testing AZD1222 (ChAdOx1 nCoV-19) in healthy adults. Trial participant PBMC samples were collected at day 0 and day 28 after the second dose for TCRbeta chain sequencing. This entry is derived from a study of T cell responses to AZD1222 COVID-19 vaccine (dated by TCRdb to 2020 to 2022). Looking at the study overall: AZD1222 recipients given second doses at about 4 weeks or at about 12 weeks were pooled, since spike-specific TCR depth and breadth were not found to differ between the two schedules. TCR sequencing was performed for over 230 trial participants, of whom roughly 200 were given two doses of AZD1222 and 26 were given two doses of MenACWY control vaccine. Trial participants were enrolled into age subgroups of 18-55, 56-69 and 70-plus years, which contained around 150, 29 and 61 TCR-sequenced participants, respectively. What the research found in general, with its limitations: In the small 56-69-year group, the increase in depth fell short of significance, most likely because of low power. Only a handful of AZD1222 recipients were SARS-CoV-2 seropositive at baseline, limiting conclusions about previously exposed vaccinees. CD4 TCRs associated with the vaccine covered the entire spike protein, and the dominant responses were in regions 160-218 and 743-854. Participants were mostly white British, with more females than males. The authors suggested clonal diversity may have been underestimated. No day 14 peak-response samples were available, so repertoires were characterized only after the peak T cell response. A significant rise in spike-specific TCR breadth and depth was observed after two AZD1222 doses relative to day 0 and relative to MenACWY recipients. Reportedly, close to half of the unique spike-specific TCRs recognized epitopes lying outside the regions that are mutated in the B.1.351 and B.1.1.7 variants.

The CDR3 regions of human TCRbeta chains were subjected to immunosequencing. Regarding the original processing steps: TCRs in the repertoires were compared against a reference library of SARS-CoV-2-specific TCRs that had been generated with the MIRA antigen-specificity platform. Breadth meant the fraction of unique TCRs that were SARS-CoV-2-associated, whereas depth meant the fraction of total T cells that were SARS-CoV-2-associated. Each spike-specific TCR was assigned to its reactive spike region and to a CD4 or CD8 class using the MIRA data. Log10-transformed breadth and depth values were compared by one-way ANOVA with Sidak's multiple comparisons tests. Sourced from immuneACCESS, this table was stored by TCRdb with only in-frame sequences that have V and J called. A share of the clones is absent; for the studies checked, an unresolved V gene accounts for under half, and the remainder has no known explanation. Clone size and V and J calls were adopted from that table, with D and trimming inferred from the DNA. The table for this sample lists roughly 160,000 clones; around nine tenths of them were counted only once. The ten largest clones take up more than 5.5% of the sample.

In this chain, TRBV28 is recombined with TRBJ2-2; TRBD1 fits 9 bases in the junction. This receptor was identified in an adult in good health. The material was peripheral blood, obtained on day 0 of AZD1222 vaccination. In nucleotide form, the sequence is TGTGCCAGCAGTCAACAGGGACAGGGACGGTCCGACACCGGGGAGCTGTTTTTT. This encodes CASSQQGQGRSDTGELFF.